This TCR beta chain was recorded in a study of beta chain features in type 1 diabetes. Reverse transcription of all isolated RNA meant that expressed TCRB transcripts were sequenced. This table comes from immunoSEQ multiplex PCR, and its TCRdb copy is limited to in-frame clones, with some not included. The repertoire consists of 360,000 or so clones, with around a fifth occurring once and the leading ten covering 0.035% to 0.05%. Cells sorted by CD45RO/CCR7/CD25/CD127/CD95/CD27 comprised CD4+ naive, central memory, regulatory and stem cell-like memory cells. Losses at the gene ends were 4 bases for V and 2 bases for J; bases not matched to a gene: 2. The CDR3 totals 15 residues. CDR1 and CDR2 (germline): SGHDN, FVKESK.

The V gene is TRBV14, the J gene TRBJ2-1; 10 bases are a match to TRBD2. Sequences were obtained from naive CD4+ T cells from blood. The receptor's source is a woman aged 18-29 years in good health. The CDR3 reads CASSLGTSAYNEQFF. The CDR3 nucleotides are TGTGCCAGCAGCCTAGGGACTAGCGCCTACAATGAGCAGTTCTTC.